What follows are 8 T cell receptor beta chains derived from one specimen sequenced in a study of T-cell memory formation after mild COVID-19. TCRdb reanalysed the 5' RACE reads using MiXCR and keeps one entry per CDR3 protein. The profile shows 250,000 to 350,000 distinct CDR3 sequences, roughly a fifth of them singletons. The sample consisted of PBMCs or a T cell subset sorted from them (not recorded which). The receptor set was obtained from a man aged 18 to 30 who had mild COVID-19 (a few samples of this study predate the infection). Cell type and time point are not known.

This clonotype was observed many times. The V call is TRBV6-2 or TRBV6-3, the J call TRBJ2-5; D gene uncertain. The CDR3 is made up of 12 amino acids. Germline V lookup: CDR1 MNHEY, CDR2 SVGEGT. The V and J ends lost 0 bases and 5 bases respectively, with 4 bases between them. The CDR3 protein is CASSYSRETQYF. The DNA of the CDR3 is TGTGCCAGCAGTTACTCGCGGGAGACCCAGTACTTC.

This chain links TRBV9 with TRBJ2-7; D remains unclear. CDR3 length: 13 residues. Germline CDR1 reads SGDLS; CDR2 reads YYNGEE. V was pared by 0 bases and J by 3 bases, with 7 bases between. CDR3 DNA sequence: TGTGCCAGCAGCGTAGAACAGCACTACGAGCAGTACTTC. Protein sequence: CASSVEQHYEQYF.

J is TRBJ1-4 and V is TRBV4-3, with D possibly matching TRBD1 (6 bases). Germline loops: CDR1 LGHNA, CDR2 YSLEER. V lost 0 bases and J lost 8, with 16 bases in between. This CDR3 has 16 amino acids. CDR3 protein: CASSQDLGGSAEKLFF. The DNA for the CDR3 is TGCGCCAGCAGCCAAGATCTAGGGGGATCGGCGGAAAAACTGTTTTTT.

V gene TRBV19 combines with J gene TRBJ2-5, with a possible D match to TRBD2 (6 bases). The germline V gene has CDR1 LNHDA and CDR2 SQIVND (reference sequence). CDR3 length: 13 amino acids. V was clipped by 3 bases and J by 4 bases, with 9 bases between them. In nucleotides, the CDR3 is TGTGCCAGTAGTATGGAGGGGCTAGAGACCCAGTACTTC. As protein: CASSMEGLETQYF.

This chain joins TRBV29-1 and TRBJ2-1; 10 bases are a match to TRBD1. The V segment lost 7 bases and the J segment 2 bases; nucleotides outside the gene matches: 2. Germline V gene lookup returns CDR1 SQVTM and CDR2 ANQGSEA. This CDR3 is built from 13 residues. CDR3 in amino acids: CSGGQGPYNEQFF. In DNA, the CDR3 is TGCAGCGGGGGACAGGGGCCCTACAATGAGCAGTTCTTC.

V and J are TRBV20-1 and TRBJ1-2, with a possible D match to TRBD1 (6 bases). The length of the CDR3 is 13 residues. The V gene's germline CDR1 is DFQATT and CDR2 SNEGSKA (reference sequence). V lost 6 bases, J lost 3 bases, and 14 bases lay in between. CDR3 residues: CSAPGQFYYGYTF. The CDR3, as DNA: TGCAGTGCCCCAGGACAGTTCTACTATGGCTACACCTTC.

V gene TRBV4-2 combines with J gene TRBJ2-1; 11 nucleotides match TRBD2. Germline V gives CDR1 LGHNA, CDR2 YNFKEQ. The CDR3 spans 14 residues. With V trimmed by 4 bases and J by 9 bases, 5 bases remained unmatched. CDR3 in amino acids: CASSLSGGASEQFF. The CDR3 DNA sequence: TGTGCCAGCAGCCTTAGCGGGGGGGCCTCTGAGCAGTTCTTC.

The chain joins TRBV28 to TRBJ2-7; no firm D call. This CDR3 region has 15 residues. V gave up 5 bases and J gave up 3 bases, with 17 bases separating them. CDR1 MDHEN and CDR2 SYDVKM come from the germline V gene. CDR3 DNA: TGTGCCAGCAGTCGCCAGGCTGGGGATGGCTACGAGCAGTACGTC. It translates to CASSRQAGDGYEQYV.